The sequence of this T cell receptor beta chain was determined in a study of control samples from healthy donors and cancer patients. The CDR3 runs to 12 residues. V gave up 8 bases and J gave up 5 bases; unmatched junction bases: 0. Germline assignment: CDR1 MNHNY and CDR2 SVGAGI (reference sequence). Clones were sequenced by immunoSEQ multiplex PCR, and TCRdb holds only the in-frame ones, with some missing. The top ten hold 12% of the sample, which has about 170,000 clones, approximately 90% seen once. This clone has only a few counts. Specimen: blood. This TCR was sampled from a man aged 25 to 40 in good health. V is TRBV6-6 and J is TRBJ1-5; 10 bases agree with TRBD1. CDR3 coding DNA: TGTGCCAGCGGACAGGGGGATCAGCCCCAGCATTTT. Residues: CASGQGDQPQHF.